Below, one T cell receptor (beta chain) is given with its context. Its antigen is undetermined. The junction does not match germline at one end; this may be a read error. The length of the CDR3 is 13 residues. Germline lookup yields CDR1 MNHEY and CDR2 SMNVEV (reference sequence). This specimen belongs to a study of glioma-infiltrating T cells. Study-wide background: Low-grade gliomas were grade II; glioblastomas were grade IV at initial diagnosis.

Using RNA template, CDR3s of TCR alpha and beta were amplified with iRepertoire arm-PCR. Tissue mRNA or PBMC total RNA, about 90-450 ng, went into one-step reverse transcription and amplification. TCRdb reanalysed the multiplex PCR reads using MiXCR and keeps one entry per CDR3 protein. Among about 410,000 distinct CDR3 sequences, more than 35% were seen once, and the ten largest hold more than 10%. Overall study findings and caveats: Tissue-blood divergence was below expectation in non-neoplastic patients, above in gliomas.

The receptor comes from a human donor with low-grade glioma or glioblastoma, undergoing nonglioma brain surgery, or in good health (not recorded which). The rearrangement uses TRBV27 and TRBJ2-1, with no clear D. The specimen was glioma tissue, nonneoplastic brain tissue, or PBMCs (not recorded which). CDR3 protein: CASSLTNYNEQLF. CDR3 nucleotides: TGTGCCAGCAGTTTAACAAACTACAATGAGCAGTTATTC.